Given below is one T cell receptor beta chain in context. Its target is unknown. Germline CDR1 LGHDT, CDR2 YNNKEL (reference sequence). V dropped 0 bases and J dropped 3 bases, with 12 bases sitting between them. This CDR3 spans 16 amino acids. This entry comes from a study of blood T cells in healthy people across ages. It was with a sample-barcoded 5' primer and a J-beta primer mix that a second PCR of about 6 to 12 cycles was run. TCRdb used MiXCR to reprocess the 5' RACE reads, holding one entry per CDR3 protein. Here the sample spans about 1,000,000 distinct CDR3 sequences, around 43% being singletons. Notes on the study in general: Underestimates were what the diversity estimates from one million T cells were considered to be.

This rearrangement joins TRBV3-1 to TRBJ2-1; D is uncertain. The clonotype comes from an older woman in good health. Sequenced input: blood. DNA of the CDR3: TGTGCCAGCAGCCAAGAGCTCCTAGTGGACTACAATGAGCAGTTCTTC. This codes for CASSQELLVDYNEQFF.